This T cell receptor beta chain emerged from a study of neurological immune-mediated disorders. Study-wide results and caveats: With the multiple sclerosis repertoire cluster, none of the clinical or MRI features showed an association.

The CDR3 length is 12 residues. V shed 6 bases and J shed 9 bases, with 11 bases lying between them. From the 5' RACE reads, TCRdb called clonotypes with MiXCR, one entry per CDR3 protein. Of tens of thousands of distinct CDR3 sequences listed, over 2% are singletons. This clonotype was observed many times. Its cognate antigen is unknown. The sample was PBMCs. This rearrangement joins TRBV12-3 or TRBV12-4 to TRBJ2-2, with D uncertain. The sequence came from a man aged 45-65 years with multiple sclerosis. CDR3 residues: CASSTYGRELFF. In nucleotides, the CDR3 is TGTGCCAGCAGCACCTATGGCCGGGAGCTGTTTTTT.